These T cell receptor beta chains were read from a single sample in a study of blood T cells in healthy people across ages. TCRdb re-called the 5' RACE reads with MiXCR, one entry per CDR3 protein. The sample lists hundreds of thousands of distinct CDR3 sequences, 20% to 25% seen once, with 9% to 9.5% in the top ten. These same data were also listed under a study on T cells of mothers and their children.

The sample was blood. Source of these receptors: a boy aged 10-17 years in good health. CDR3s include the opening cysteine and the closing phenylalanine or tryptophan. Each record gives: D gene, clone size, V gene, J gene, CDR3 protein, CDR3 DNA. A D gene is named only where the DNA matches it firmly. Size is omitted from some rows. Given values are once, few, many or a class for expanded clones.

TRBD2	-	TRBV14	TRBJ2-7	CASSQDGGRAESEQYF	TGTGCCAGCAGCCAAGACGGCGGGAGGGCCGAGTCCGAGCAGTACTTC
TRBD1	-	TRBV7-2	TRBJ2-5	CASSPETGGAQYF	TGTGCCAGCAGCCCGGAAACAGGGGGAGCCCAGTACTTC
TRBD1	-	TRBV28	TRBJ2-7	CASSSDRDRATYEQYF	TGTGCCAGCAGTTCTGACCGGGACAGGGCGACCTACGAGCAGTACTTC
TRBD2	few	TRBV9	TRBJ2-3	CASSEGRSGGSTDTQYF	TGTGCCAGCAGCGAGGGGAGGAGCGGGGGAAGCACAGATACGCAGTATTTT
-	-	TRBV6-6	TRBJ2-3	CASSDDYTQYF	TGTGCCAGCTCGGACGATTATACGCAGTATTTT
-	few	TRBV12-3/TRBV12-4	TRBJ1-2	CASPKAGTLDGYTF	TGTGCCAGCCCAAAGGCCGGGACATTAGATGGCTACACCTTC
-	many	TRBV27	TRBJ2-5	CASSLSTDQETQYF	TGTGCCAGCAGTTTATCGACGGACCAAGAGACCCAGTACTTC
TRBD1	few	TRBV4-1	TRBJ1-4	CASSQEGSGGNEKLFF	TGCGCCAGCAGCCAAGAGGGTTCAGGGGGTAATGAAAAACTGTTTTTT
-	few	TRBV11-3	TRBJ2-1	CASSLVATSEQFF	TGTGCCAGCAGCTTAGTGGCCACTAGTGAGCAGTTCTTC
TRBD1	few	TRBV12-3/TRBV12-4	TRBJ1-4	CASSLYRGGWEKLFF	TGTGCCAGCAGCCTTTACAGGGGAGGGTGGGAAAAACTGTTTTTT
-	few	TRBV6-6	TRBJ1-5	CASSYSAGIGNQPQHF	TGTGCCAGCAGTTACTCTGCCGGAATCGGGAATCAGCCCCAGCATTTT
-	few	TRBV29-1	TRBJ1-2	CSVERQLYGYTF	TGCAGCGTTGAAAGGCAACTCTATGGCTACACCTTC
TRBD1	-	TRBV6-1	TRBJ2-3	CASSEAGRGQDTQYF	TGTGCCAGCAGTGAAGCTGGCAGGGGGCAGGATACGCAGTATTTT
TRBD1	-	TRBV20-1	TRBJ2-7	CSASGTGGRSYEQYF	TGCAGTGCTAGTGGGACAGGGGGCAGGTCCTACGAGCAGTACTTC
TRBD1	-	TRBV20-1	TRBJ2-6	CSARTGSGANVLTF	TGCAGTGCCCGGACAGGCTCTGGGGCCAACGTCCTGACTTTC
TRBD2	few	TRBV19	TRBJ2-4	CASSPSRGVTKNIQYF	TGTGCCAGTAGTCCTTCGCGGGGGGTAACCAAAAACATTCAGTACTTC
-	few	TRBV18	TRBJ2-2	CASSLRQARTGELFF	TGTGCCAGCTCACTACGGCAGGCGAGGACCGGGGAGCTGTTTTTT
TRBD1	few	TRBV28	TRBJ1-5	CASTSTGAYQPQHF	TGTGCCAGCACTTCGACAGGGGCTTATCAGCCCCAGCATTTT
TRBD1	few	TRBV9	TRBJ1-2	CASSPTGTGTYGYTF	TGTGCCAGCAGCCCTACCGGGACAGGGACCTATGGCTACACCTTC
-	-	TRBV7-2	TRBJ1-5	CASSLVSPGDQPQHF	TGTGCCAGCAGCTTAGTCTCCCCCGGGGATCAGCCCCAGCATTTT
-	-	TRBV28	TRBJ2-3	CASTRGLPSGYTQYF	TGTGCCAGCACACGGGGCTTACCTTCGGGGTATACGCAGTATTTT
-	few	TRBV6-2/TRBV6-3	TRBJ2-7	CASRRTGTYEQYF	TGTGCCAGCAGAAGAACAGGCACCTACGAGCAGTACTTC